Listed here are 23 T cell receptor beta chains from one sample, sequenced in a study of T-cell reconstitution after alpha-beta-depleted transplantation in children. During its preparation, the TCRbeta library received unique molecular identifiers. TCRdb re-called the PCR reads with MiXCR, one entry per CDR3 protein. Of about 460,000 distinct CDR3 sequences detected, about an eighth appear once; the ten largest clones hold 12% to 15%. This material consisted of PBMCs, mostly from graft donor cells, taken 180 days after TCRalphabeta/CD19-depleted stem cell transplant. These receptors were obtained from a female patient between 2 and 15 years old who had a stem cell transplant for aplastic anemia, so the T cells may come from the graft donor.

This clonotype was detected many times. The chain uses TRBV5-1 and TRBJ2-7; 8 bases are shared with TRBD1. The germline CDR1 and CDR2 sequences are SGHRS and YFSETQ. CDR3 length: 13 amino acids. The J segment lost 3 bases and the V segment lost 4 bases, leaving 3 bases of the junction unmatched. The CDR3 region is CASSNGQGYEQYV. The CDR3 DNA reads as TGCGCCAGCAGCAATGGACAGGGCTACGAGCAGTACGTC.

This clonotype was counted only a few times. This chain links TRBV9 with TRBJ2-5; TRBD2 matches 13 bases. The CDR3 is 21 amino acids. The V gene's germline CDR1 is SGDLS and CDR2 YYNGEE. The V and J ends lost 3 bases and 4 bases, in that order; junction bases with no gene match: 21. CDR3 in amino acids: CASSDPGGMGLAGPGGETQYF. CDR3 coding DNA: TGTGCCAGCAGCGACCCTGGTGGAATGGGACTAGCGGGACCCGGCGGAGAGACCCAGTACTTC.

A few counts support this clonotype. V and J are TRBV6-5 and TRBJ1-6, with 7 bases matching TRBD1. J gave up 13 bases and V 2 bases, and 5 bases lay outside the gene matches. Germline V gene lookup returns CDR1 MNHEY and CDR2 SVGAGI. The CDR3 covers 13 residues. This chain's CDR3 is CASSYPTGFPLHF. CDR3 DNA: TGTGCCAGCAGTTACCCGACAGGGTTCCCCCTCCACTTT.

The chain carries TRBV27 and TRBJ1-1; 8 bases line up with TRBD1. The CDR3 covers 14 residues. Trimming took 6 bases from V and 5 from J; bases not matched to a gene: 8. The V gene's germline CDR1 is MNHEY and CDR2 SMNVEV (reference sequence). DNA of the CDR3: TGTGCCAGCAGCACGACAGGGGTAGGGACTGAAGCTTTCTTT. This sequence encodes CASSTTGVGTEAFF.

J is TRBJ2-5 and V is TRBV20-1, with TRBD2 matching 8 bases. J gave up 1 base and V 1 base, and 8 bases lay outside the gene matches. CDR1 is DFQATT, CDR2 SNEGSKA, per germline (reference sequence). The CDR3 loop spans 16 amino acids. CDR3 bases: TGCAGTGCTAGAGCACCCCTAGCGGGTAGCCAAGAGACCCAGTACTTC. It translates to CSARAPLAGSQETQYF.

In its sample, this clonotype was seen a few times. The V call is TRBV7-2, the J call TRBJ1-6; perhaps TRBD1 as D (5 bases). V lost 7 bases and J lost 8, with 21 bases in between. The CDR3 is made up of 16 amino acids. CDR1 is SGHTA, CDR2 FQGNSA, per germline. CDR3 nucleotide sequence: TGTGCCAGCACCACAAAGGGACCGGGCGGGTATTCACCCCTCCACTTT. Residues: CASTTKGPGGYSPLHF.

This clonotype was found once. Here the CDR3 reads CSATGSSSNQPQHF. The CDR3 DNA is TGCAGCGCGACAGGGTCAAGTAGCAATCAGCCCCAGCATTTT. The V and J genes are TRBV29-1 and TRBJ1-5; 7 nucleotides agree with TRBD1. V was pared by 7 bases and J by 0 bases, with 6 bases of the junction left unmatched. CDR3 length: 14 residues. In germline, CDR1 is SQVTM, CDR2 ANQGSEA.

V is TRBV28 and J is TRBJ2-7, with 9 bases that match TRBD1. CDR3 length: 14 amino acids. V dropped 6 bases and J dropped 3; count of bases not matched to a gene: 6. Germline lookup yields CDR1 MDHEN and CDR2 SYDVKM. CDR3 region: CASRGWDRDYEQYF. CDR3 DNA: TGTGCCAGCAGGGGGTGGGACAGGGACTACGAGCAGTACTTC.

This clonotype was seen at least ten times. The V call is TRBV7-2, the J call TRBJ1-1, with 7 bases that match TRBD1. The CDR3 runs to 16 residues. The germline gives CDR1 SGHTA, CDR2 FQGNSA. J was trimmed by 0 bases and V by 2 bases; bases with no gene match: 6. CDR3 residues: CASSLPKGALNTEAFF. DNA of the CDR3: TGTGCCAGCAGCTTACCGAAGGGGGCCTTGAACACTGAAGCTTTCTTT.

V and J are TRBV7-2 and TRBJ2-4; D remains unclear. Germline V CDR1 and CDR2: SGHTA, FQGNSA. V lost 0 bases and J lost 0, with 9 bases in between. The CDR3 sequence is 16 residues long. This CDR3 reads CASSLARTLAKNIQYF. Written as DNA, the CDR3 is TGTGCCAGCAGCTTAGCCCGCACATTAGCCAAAAACATTCAGTACTTC.

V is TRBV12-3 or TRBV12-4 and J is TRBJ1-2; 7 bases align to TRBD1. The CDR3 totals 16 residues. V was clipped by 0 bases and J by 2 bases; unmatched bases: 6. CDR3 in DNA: TGTGCCAGCAGTTTAGCCTCGGGACAGACAAACTATGGCTACACCTTC. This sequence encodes CASSLASGQTNYGYTF.

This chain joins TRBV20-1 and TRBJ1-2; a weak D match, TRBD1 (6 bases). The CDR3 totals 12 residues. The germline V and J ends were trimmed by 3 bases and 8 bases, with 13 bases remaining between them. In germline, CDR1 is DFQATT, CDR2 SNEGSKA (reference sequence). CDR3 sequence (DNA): TGCAGTGCTAGGGACAGACCCCACGGCTACACCTTC. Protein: CSARDRPHGYTF.

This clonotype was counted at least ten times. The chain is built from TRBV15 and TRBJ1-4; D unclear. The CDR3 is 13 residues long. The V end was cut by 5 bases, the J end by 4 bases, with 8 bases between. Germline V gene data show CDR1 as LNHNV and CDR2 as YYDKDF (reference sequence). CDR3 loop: CATSPRLNEKLFF. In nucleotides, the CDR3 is TGTGCCACCAGCCCACGACTTAATGAAAAACTGTTTTTT.

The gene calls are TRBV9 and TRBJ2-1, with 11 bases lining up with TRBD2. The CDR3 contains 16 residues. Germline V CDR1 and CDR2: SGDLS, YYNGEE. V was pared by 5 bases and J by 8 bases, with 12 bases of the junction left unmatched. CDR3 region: CASSPFGTSGEYEQFF. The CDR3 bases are TGTGCCAGCAGTCCCTTCGGGACTAGCGGAGAGTATGAGCAGTTCTTC.

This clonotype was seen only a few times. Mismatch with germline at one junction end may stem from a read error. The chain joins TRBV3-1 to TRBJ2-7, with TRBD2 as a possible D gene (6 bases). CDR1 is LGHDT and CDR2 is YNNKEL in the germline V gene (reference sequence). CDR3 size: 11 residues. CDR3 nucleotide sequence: TGTGCCAGCAGCCAACACGGGGACTCCAACTTC. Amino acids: CASSQHGDSNF.

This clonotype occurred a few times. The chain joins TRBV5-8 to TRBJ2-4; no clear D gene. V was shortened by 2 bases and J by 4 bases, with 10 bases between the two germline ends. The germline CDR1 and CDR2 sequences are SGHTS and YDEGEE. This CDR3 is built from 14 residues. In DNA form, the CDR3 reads TGTGCCAGCAGCTTTTTTTCCAGGAAAAACATTCAGTACTTC. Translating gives CASSFFSRKNIQYF.

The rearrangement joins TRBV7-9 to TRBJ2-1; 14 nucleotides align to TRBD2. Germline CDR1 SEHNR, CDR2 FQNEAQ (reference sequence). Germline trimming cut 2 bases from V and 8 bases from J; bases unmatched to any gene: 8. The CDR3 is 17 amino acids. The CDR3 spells CASSLPPGLAGVDEQFF. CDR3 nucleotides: TGTGCCAGCAGCTTACCCCCGGGACTAGCGGGAGTTGATGAGCAGTTCTTC.

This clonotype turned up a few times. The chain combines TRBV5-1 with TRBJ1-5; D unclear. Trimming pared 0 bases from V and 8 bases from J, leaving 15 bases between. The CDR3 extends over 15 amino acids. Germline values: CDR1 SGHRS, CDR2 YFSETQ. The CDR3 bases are TGCGCCAGCAGCTTGGCCTCTGGACTGCCGAAGCCCCAGCATTTT. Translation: CASSLASGLPKPQHF.

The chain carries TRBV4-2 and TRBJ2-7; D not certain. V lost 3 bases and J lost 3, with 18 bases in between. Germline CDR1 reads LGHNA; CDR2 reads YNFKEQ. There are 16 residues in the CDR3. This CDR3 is CASSHAVGRSLYEQYF. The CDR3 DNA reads TGTGCCAGCAGCCATGCCGTAGGTAGGAGCCTCTACGAGCAGTACTTC.

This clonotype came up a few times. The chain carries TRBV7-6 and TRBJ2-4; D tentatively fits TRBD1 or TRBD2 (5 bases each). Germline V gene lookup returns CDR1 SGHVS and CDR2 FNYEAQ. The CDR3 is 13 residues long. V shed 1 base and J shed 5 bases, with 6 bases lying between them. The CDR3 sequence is CASSLGGENIQYF. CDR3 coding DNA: TGTGCCAGCAGCTTAGGAGGGGAAAACATTCAGTACTTC.

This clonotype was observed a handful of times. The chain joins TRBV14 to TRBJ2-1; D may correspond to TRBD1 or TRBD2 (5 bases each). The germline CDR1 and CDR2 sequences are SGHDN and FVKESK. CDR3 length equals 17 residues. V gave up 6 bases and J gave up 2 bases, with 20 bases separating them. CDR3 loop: CASSHARPGPPYNEQFF. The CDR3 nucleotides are TGTGCCAGCAGTCACGCTAGGCCGGGACCTCCCTACAATGAGCAGTTCTTC.

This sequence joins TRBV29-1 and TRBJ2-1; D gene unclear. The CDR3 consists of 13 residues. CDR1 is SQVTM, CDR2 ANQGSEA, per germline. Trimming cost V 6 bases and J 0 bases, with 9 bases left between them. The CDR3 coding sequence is TGCAGCGTGTCGGCGACCTCCTACAATGAGCAGTTCTTC. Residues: CSVSATSYNEQFF.

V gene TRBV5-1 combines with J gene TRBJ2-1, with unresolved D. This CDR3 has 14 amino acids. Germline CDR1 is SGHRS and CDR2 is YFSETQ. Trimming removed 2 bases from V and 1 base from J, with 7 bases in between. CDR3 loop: CASSFLGSYNEQFF. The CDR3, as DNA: TGCGCCAGCAGCTTCCTAGGTTCCTACAATGAGCAGTTCTTC.